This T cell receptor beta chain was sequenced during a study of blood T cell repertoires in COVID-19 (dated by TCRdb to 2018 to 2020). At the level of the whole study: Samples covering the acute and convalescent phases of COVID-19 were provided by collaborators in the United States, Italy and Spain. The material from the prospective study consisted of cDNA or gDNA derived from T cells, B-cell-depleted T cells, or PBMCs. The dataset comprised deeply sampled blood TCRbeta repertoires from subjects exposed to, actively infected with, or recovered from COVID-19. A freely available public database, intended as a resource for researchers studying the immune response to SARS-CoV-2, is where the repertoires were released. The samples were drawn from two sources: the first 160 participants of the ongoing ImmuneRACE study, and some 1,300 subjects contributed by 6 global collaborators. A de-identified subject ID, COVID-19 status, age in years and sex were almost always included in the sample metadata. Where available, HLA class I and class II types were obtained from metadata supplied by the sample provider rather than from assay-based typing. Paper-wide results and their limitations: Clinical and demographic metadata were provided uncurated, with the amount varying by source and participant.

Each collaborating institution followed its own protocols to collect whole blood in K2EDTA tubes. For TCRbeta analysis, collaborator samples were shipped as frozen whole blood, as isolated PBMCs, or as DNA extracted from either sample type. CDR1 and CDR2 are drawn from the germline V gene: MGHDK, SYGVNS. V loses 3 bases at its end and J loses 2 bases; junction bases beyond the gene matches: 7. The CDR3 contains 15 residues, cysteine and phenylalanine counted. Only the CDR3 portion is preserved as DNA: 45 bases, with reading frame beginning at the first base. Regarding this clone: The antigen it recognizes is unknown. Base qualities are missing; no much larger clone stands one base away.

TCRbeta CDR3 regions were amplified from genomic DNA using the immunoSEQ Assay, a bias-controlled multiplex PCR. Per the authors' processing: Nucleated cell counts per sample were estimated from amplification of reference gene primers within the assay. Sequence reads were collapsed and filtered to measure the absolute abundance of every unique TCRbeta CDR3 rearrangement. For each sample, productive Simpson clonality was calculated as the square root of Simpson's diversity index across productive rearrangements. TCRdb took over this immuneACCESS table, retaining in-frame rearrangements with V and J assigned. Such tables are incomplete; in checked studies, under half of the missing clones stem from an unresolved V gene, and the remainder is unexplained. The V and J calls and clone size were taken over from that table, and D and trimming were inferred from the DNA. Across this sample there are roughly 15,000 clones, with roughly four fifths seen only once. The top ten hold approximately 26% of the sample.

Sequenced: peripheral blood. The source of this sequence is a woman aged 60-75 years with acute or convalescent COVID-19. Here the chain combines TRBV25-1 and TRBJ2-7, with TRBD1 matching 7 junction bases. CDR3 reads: CASSDLGQNTYEQYF. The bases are TGTGCCAGCAGTGATTTGGGACAGAATACCTACGAGCAGTACTTC.